This TCR beta chain was sequenced in a study of T cell changes during pregnancy in multiple sclerosis. Per the germline V gene, CDR1 is SNHLY and CDR2 is FYNNEI. CDR3 length equals 14 residues. The V and J ends lost 5 bases and 8 bases, in that order; junction bases with no gene match: 11. TCRdb's table, derived via immunoSEQ multiplex PCR, lists solely in-frame clones and lacks some. In the table there are approximately 45,000 clones, about nine tenths of which are singletons. The starting material was CD4+ T cells from peripheral blood mononuclear cells, obtained in the first trimester of pregnancy. The chain couples TRBV2 to TRBJ1-2; TRBD1 aligns across 7 bases. This sequence originates from a female donor with multiple sclerosis, enrolled in a pregnancy study. For the CDR3, the DNA is TGTGCCAGCAGTACGACAGGGTCCCTGCAGGGCTACACCTTC. Its protein is CASSTTGSLQGYTF.